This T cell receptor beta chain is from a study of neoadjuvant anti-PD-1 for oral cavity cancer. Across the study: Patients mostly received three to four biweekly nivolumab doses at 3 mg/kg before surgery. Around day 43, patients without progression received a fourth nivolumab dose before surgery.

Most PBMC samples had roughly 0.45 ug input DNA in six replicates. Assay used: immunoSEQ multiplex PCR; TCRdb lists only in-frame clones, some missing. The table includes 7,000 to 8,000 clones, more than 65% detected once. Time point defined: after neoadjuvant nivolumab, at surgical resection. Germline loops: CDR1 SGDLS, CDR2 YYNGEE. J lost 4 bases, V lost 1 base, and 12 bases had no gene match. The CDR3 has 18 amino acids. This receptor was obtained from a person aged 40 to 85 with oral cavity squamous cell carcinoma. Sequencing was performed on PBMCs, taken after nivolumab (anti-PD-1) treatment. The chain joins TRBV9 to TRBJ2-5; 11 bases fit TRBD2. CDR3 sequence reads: CASSVRPGLAGFVETQYF. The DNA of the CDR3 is TGTGCCAGCAGCGTACGTCCCGGACTAGCGGGTTTCGTAGAGACCCAGTACTTC.